Listed below are T cell receptor beta chains from one sample, sequenced in a study of blood T cell repertoires in COVID-19. Profiled with immunoSEQ multiplex PCR; TCRdb holds only in-frame clones, not every one. The sample contains approximately 310,000 clones, around 85% of which appear only once. The sequencing input was PBMCs or T cells enriched from blood (not recorded which). Receptor source: a young man who had recovered from COVID-19. CDR3s include the opening cysteine and the closing phenylalanine or tryptophan. Each record gives: clone size, D gene, V gene, J gene, CDR3 protein, CDR3 DNA. A D gene is named only where the DNA matches it firmly. Rows may omit the clone size; those that give it use once, few, many or a size class.

-,TRBD2,TRBV9,TRBJ2-5,CASSGGGVTSGFQETQYF,TGTGCCAGCAGCGGAGGGGGAGTGACTAGCGGGTTCCAAGAGACCCAGTACTTC
few,TRBD1,TRBV27,TRBJ2-3,CASSDRGITDTQYF,TGTGCCAGCAGTGACAGGGGAATCACAGATACGCAGTATTTT
-,-,TRBV7-9,TRBJ2-3,CASSLQVREDTQYF,TGTGCCAGCAGCTTACAGGTCAGGGAAGATACGCAGTATTTT
-,TRBD1,TRBV3-1/TRBV3-2,TRBJ1-1,CASSRRLGTVGRVTEAFF,TGTGCCAGCAGCCGGCGACTTGGGACAGTGGGCAGGGTCACTGAAGCTTTCTTT
-,-,TRBV3-1/TRBV3-2,TRBJ2-7,CASSQFRQATYEQYF,TGTGCCAGCAGCCAATTCCGGCAGGCGACCTACGAGCAGTACTTC
-,-,TRBV12-2,TRBJ2-5,CASRLACLTKKPGQGREWVETQYF,TGTGCAAGTCGCTTAGCGTGTCTGACGAAAAAGCCGGGACAGGGACGCGAATGGGTAGAGACCCAGTACTTC
once,TRBD2,TRBV27,TRBJ2-2,CASCSGGANTGELFF,TGTGCCAGCTGTTCCGGGGGGGCTAACACCGGGGAGCTGTTTTTT
-,-,TRBV10-3,TRBJ1-1,CAISESRGNTEAFF,TGTGCCATCAGTGAGTCCAGGGGGAACACTGAAGCTTTCTTT
-,-,TRBV25-1,TRBJ2-6,CASSTGPARANVLTF,TGTGCCAGCAGTACAGGTCCAGCTAGGGCCAACGTCCTGACTTTC
-,-,TRBV9,TRBJ1-1,CASSPAGSTEAFF,TGTGCCAGCAGCCCCGCGGGGAGCACTGAAGCTTTCTTT
-,-,TRBV4-1,TRBJ1-5,CASSQDSSSNQPQHF,TGCGCCAGCAGCCAAGACTCCTCGAGCAATCAGCCCCAGCATTTT
-,TRBD1,TRBV7-9,TRBJ1-2,CASSLAAGGGYTF,TGTGCCAGCAGCTTAGCGGCAGGGGGTGGCTACACCTTC
-,TRBD1,TRBV10-3,TRBJ1-2,CAISPDRVFGYTF,TGTGCCATCAGCCCTGACAGGGTGTTTGGCTACACCTTC
-,TRBD1,TRBV4-3,TRBJ1-6,CASSRDRGFDNSPLHF,TGCGCCAGCAGCCGGGACAGGGGTTTCGATAATTCACCCCTCCACTTT
-,TRBD2,TRBV3-1/TRBV3-2,TRBJ2-5,CASRPTSGGEETQYF,TGTGCCAGCAGACCGACTAGCGGGGGCGAAGAGACCCAGTACTTC
-,TRBD1,TRBV5-6,TRBJ1-2,CASSLDRGSYGYTF,TGTGCCAGCAGCTTAGACAGGGGTAGTTATGGCTACACCTTC
-,TRBD1,TRBV2,TRBJ2-5,CASSAAGGLGRRETQYF,TGTGCCAGCAGTGCGGCAGGGGGCTTAGGTAGGAGAGAGACCCAGTACTTC
-,TRBD1,TRBV19,TRBJ1-5,CASSMDREQPQHF,TGTGCCAGTAGTATGGACAGGGAGCAGCCCCAGCATTTT
-,TRBD1,TRBV10-3,TRBJ1-1,CAIRTTGVGSEAFF,TGTGCCATCAGAACAACAGGGGTAGGCTCTGAAGCTTTCTTT
-,-,TRBV7-8,TRBJ1-5,CASSPTLTDYSNQPQHF,TGTGCCAGCAGCCCAACCCTGACGGACTATAGCAATCAGCCCCAGCATTTT
once,TRBD1,TRBV27,TRBJ1-2,CASSFVDRGHGYTF,TGTGCCAGCAGTTTCGTGGACAGGGGCCATGGCTACACCTTC
-,TRBD1,TRBV5-1,TRBJ1-1,CASRSSPGQHYTEAFF,TGCGCCAGCAGGTCTAGTCCGGGACAGCATTACACTGAAGCTTTCTTT
-,-,TRBV6-5,TRBJ1-2,CASSLGGAYGYTF,TGTGCCAGCAGTTTGGGAGGCGCTTATGGCTACACCTTC
-,TRBD1,TRBV7-3,TRBJ2-7,CASSTGTGGLFF,TGTGCCAGCAGCACTGGGACAGGGGGTCTATTCTTC
-,-,TRBV6-5,TRBJ1-6,CASSYTQGGSPLHF,TGTGCCAGCAGTTACACTCAAGGGGGTTCACCCCTCCACTTT
-,-,TRBV19,TRBJ2-3,CASSAEGSTDTQYF,TGTGCCAGTAGTGCCGAGGGTAGCACAGATACGCAGTATTTT
-,TRBD1,TRBV2,TRBJ1-2,CASRRDRGGSYGYTF,TGTGCCAGCAGGCGAGACAGGGGGGGATCCTATGGCTACACCTTC
-,TRBD1,TRBV2,TRBJ1-3,CASSAGGPTGTGNTIYF,TGTGCCAGCAGCGCGGGGGGCCCGACAGGGACTGGAAACACCATATATTTT
once,-,TRBV7-2,TRBJ2-3,CASSLANYGDTQYF,TGTGCCAGCAGCTTAGCAAACTATGGGGATACGCAGTATTTT
-,TRBD1,TRBV5-6,TRBJ1-2,CASSLWLDRVYGYTF,TGTGCCAGCAGCTTGTGGCTGGACAGGGTCTATGGCTACACCTTC
-,-,TRBV10-3,TRBJ1-3,CAIRADTTSGNTIYF,TGTGCCATCAGAGCCGACACCACCTCTGGAAACACCATATATTTT
-,TRBD1,TRBV5-4,TRBJ1-2,CASSSIDRDTFVYGYTF,TGTGCCAGCAGCTCTATCGACAGGGACACCTTTGTTTATGGCTACACCTTC
-,-,TRBV7-2,TRBJ1-4,CASSETGGPEKLFF,TGTGCCAGCAGCGAAACGGGGGGTCCTGAAAAACTGTTTTTT
-,TRBD1,TRBV2,TRBJ1-1,CASKSDRANTEAFF,TGTGCCAGCAAGTCGGACAGGGCAAATACTGAAGCTTTCTTT
-,-,TRBV2,TRBJ2-7,CASSPSGYEQYF,TGTGCCAGCAGCCCCTCGGGCTACGAGCAGTACTTC
-,TRBD1,TRBV13,TRBJ2-7,CASSPDRTYEQYF,TGTGCCAGCAGCCCGGACAGGACCTACGAGCAGTACTTC
-,TRBD1,TRBV19,TRBJ1-6,CASQIGTGVNSPLHF,TGTGCCAGTCAAATTGGGACAGGGGTTAATTCACCCCTCCACTTT
-,TRBD1,TRBV10-3,TRBJ1-5,CAINGQGDQPQHF,TGTGCCATCAACGGACAGGGGGATCAGCCCCAGCATTTT
-,TRBD1,TRBV29-1,TRBJ1-4,CSVPAGQGALFF,TGCAGCGTCCCGGCGGGACAGGGCGCACTGTTTTTT
-,-,TRBV4-3,TRBJ2-7,CASSQDLRTYEQYF,TGCGCCAGCAGCCAAGATTTGCGGACCTACGAGCAGTACTTC
few,-,TRBV5-4,TRBJ2-6,CASSFARGGSGANVLTF,TGTGCCAGCAGCTTCGCGCGGGGTGGATCTGGGGCCAACGTCCTGACTTTC
-,-,TRBV6-2/TRBV6-3,TRBJ2-1,CASSPGTWVNDEQFF,TGTGCCAGCAGTCCCGGGACTTGGGTTAATGATGAGCAGTTCTTC
-,TRBD1,TRBV7-8,TRBJ1-2,CASSPDRIGYGYTF,TGTGCCAGCAGCCCGGACAGGATCGGCTATGGCTACACCTTC
-,-,TRBV30,TRBJ2-5,CAWRSLAETQYF,TGTGCCTGGAGAAGCCTAGCGGAGACCCAGTACTTC
-,-,TRBV20-1,TRBJ1-6,CSAADNSPLHF,TGCAGTGCTGCAGATAATTCACCCCTCCACTTT
-,TRBD1,TRBV2,TRBJ1-5,CASNRDRVNQPQHF,TGTGCCAGCAACCGGGACAGGGTTAATCAGCCCCAGCATTTT
-,-,TRBV18,TRBJ1-2,CASSPMAQGNYGYTF,TGTGCCAGCTCACCCATGGCGCAGGGCAACTATGGCTACACCTTC
once,TRBD2,TRBV3-1/TRBV3-2,TRBJ2-2,CASSQDVRLAVTGELFF,TGTGCCAGCAGCCAAGATGTCCGACTAGCGGTAACCGGGGAGCTGTTTTTT
-,TRBD2,TRBV14,TRBJ2-2,CASSQAVLAGGVTGELFF,TGTGCCAGCAGCCAAGCCGTTCTAGCGGGGGGAGTCACCGGGGAGCTGTTTTTT
-,TRBD2,TRBV2,TRBJ2-5,CASSFSGTSGGWETQYF,TGTGCCAGCAGTTTCTCAGGGACTAGCGGGGGTTGGGAGACCCAGTACTTC
-,-,TRBV10-2,TRBJ1-2,CASTGARRDYGYTF,TGCGCCAGCACGGGTGCTCGGAGGGACTATGGCTACACCTTC
once,-,TRBV20-1,TRBJ1-2,CSARISYGYTF,TGCAGTGCTAGGATTAGCTATGGCTACACCTTC
-,TRBD1,TRBV7-6,TRBJ2-1,CASSPGTGNYNEQFF,TGTGCCAGCAGCCCCGGGACAGGCAATTACAATGAGCAGTTCTTC
-,-,TRBV6-5,TRBJ1-2,CASSYSTGLANYGYTF,TGTGCCAGCAGTTACTCCACAGGGCTAGCTAACTATGGCTACACCTTC
-,-,TRBV6-5,TRBJ2-7,CASSYLDKTYEQYF,TGTGCCAGCAGTTACTTGGACAAAACCTACGAGCAGTACTTC